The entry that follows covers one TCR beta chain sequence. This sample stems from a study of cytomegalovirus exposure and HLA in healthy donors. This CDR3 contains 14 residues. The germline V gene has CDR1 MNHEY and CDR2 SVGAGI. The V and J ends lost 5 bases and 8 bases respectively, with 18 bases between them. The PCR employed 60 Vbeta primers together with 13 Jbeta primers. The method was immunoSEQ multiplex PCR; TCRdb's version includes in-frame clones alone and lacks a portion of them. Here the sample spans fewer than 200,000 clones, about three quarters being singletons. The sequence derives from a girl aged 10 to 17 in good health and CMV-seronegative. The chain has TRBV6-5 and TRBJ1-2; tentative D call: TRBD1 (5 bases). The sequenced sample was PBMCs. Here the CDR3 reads CASSPGGGDWGYTF. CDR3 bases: TGTGCCAGCAGTCCCGGCGGGGGTGATTGGGGCTACACCTTC.